This TCR beta chain was found in a study of T-cell reconstitution after alpha-beta-depleted transplantation in children. Looked up from germline, CDR1 is SGHTA and CDR2 is FQGNSA. Trimming left V 5 bases short and J 0 bases short, with 13 bases between. The CDR3 totals 16 residues. Study-wide findings and caveats: Diversity of TCRbeta at day 60 was high in some patients, arising from surviving recipient T cells and thymic progenitors. Diversity and T-cell counts at one year after transplant derived mostly from new T cells. Several hundred expanded graft clones reportedly gave rise to the alpha-beta T cells present about two months after transplant.

This sample's TCRbeta library carried unique molecular identifier barcodes. TCRdb fed the PCR reads into MiXCR, producing one record per CDR3 protein. The table has fewer than 550,000 distinct CDR3 sequences, roughly 10% seen once. With respect to this clonotype: Its matching antigen is unknown.

The chain links TRBV7-2 to TRBJ1-4, with a tentative D call TRBD1 (6 bases). The TCR comes from a female patient aged 2-15 years who had a stem cell transplant for aplastic anemia, so the T cells may come from the graft donor. Sequencing was performed on PBMCs, mostly from graft donor cells, taken 180 days after TCRalphabeta/CD19-depleted stem cell transplant. The CDR3 DNA follows: TGTGCCAGCAGCGCCCAACACAGGGCAACTAATGAAAAACTGTTTTTT. Translating gives CASSAQHRATNEKLFF.